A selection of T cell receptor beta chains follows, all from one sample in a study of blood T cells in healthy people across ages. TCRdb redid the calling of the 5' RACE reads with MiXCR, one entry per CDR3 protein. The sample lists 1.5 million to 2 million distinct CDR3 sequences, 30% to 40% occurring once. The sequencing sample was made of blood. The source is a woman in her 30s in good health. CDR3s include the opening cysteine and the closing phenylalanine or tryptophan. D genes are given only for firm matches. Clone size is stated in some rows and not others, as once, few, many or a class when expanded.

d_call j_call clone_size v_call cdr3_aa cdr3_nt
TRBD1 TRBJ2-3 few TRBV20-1 CSAPQTGGSTDTQYF TGCAGTGCTCCACAGACAGGGGGTAGCACAGATACGCAGTATTTT
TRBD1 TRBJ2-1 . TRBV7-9 CASSLGTGTYGEQFF TGTGCCAGCAGCCTCGGGACAGGGACGTATGGTGAGCAGTTCTTC
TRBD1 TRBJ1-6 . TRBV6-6 CASSLGTENSPLHF TGTGCCAGCAGTTTAGGGACAGAGAATTCACCCCTCCACTTT
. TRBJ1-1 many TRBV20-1 CSARDPVRAQAFF TGCAGTGCTAGAGACCCCGTCCGGGCCCAAGCTTTCTTT
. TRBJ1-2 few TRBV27 CASSPQGHDYGYTF TGTGCCAGCAGTCCCCAGGGACATGACTATGGCTACACCTTC
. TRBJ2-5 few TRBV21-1 CGAGQGRRETQYF TGCGGCGCAGGACAGGGTCGGAGGGAGACCCAGTACTTC
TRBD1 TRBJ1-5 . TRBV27 CASSLRRTGQLYSNQPQHF TGTGCCAGCAGTTTAAGGCGCACGGGACAGCTTTATAGCAATCAGCCCCAGCATTTT
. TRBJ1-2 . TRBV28 CASSLELPRGHGYTF TGTGCCAGCAGCTTAGAACTCCCGAGGGGCCATGGCTACACCTTC
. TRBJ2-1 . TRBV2 CASSPGTLYDEQFF TGTGCCAGCAGTCCCGGGACACTCTACGATGAGCAGTTCTTC
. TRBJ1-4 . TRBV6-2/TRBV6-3 CASSYRQLNEKLFF TGTGCTAGCAGTTACAGGCAGCTTAATGAAAAACTGTTTTTT
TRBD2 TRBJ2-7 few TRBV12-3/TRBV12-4 CASSLSGGPPTYEQYF TGTGCCAGCAGTTTAAGCGGGGGGCCTCCGACCTACGAGCAGTACTTC
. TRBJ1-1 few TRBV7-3 CASSSGAMNTEAFF TGTGCCAGCAGCTCCGGGGCCATGAACACTGAAGCTTTCTTT
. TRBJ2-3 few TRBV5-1 CASNLADTQYF TGCGCCAGCAATCTAGCAGATACGCAGTATTTT
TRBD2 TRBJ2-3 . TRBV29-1 CSVAGGPTDTQYF TGCAGCGTAGCGGGGGGGCCGACAGATACGCAGTATTTT
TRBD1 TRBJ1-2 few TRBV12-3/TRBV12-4 CASSPQGGLSYGYTF TGTGCCAGCAGTCCCCAGGGGGGGCTTAGCTATGGCTACACCTTC
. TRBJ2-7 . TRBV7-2 CACSLADHEQYF TGTGCCTGCAGCTTAGCTGACCACGAGCAGTACTTC
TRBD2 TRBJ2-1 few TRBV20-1 CSARITGTSSYNEQFF TGCAGTGCTAGAATAACCGGGACTAGCTCCTACAATGAGCAGTTCTTC
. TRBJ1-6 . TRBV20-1 CSAGGEGHNSPLHF TGCAGTGCAGGGGGGGAGGGCCACAATTCACCCCTCCACTTT
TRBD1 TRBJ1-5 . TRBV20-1 CSAVRDRGNQPQHF TGCAGTGCTGTACGGGACAGAGGAAATCAGCCCCAGCATTTT
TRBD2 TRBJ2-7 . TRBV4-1 CASSQGLAGGLTPYEQYF TGCGCCAGCAGCCAGGGACTAGCGGGGGGATTAACCCCCTACGAGCAGTACTTC
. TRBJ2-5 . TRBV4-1 CASSQVRGGGGRQETQYF TGCGCCAGCAGCCAAGTCAGGGGGGGTGGGGGAAGACAAGAGACCCAGTACTTC
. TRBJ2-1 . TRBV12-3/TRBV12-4 CASSSHFNEQFF TGTGCCAGCAGTTCCCACTTCAATGAGCAGTTCTTC
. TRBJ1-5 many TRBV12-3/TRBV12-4 CASRTGRPNQPQHF TGTGCCAGCAGGACGGGACGGCCCAATCAGCCCCAGCATTTT
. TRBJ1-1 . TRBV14 CASSQEEWDPTFF TGTGCCAGCAGCCAAGAAGAGTGGGACCCAACTTTCTTT
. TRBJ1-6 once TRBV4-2 CASSQGPAGEYSPLHF TGTGCCAGCAGCCAAGGGCCGGCAGGGGAATATTCACCCCTCCACTTT
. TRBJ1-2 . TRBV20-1 CSAPGNVGDYGYTF TGCAGTGCCCCTGGGAATGTGGGGGACTATGGCTACACCTTC
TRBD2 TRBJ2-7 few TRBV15 CATSSRSGRYYEQYF TGTGCCACCAGCAGCCGAAGCGGGAGGTACTACGAGCAGTACTTC
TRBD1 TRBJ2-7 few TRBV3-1 CASSPTRDRGHEQYF TGTGCCAGCAGTCCAACCCGGGACAGGGGCCACGAGCAGTACTTC
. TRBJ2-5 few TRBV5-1 CASSLDVRGVETQYF TGCGCCAGCAGCTTGGATGTAAGGGGAGTGGAGACCCAGTACTTC
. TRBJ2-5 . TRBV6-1 CASSEELAEETQYF TGTGCCAGCAGTGAAGAGTTAGCGGAAGAGACCCAGTACTTC
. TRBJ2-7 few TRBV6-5 CASRAGHEQYF TGTGCCAGCCGGGCAGGGCACGAGCAGTACTTC
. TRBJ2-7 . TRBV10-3 CAIGDGPIWEQYF TGTGCCATCGGGGACGGTCCCATTTGGGAGCAGTACTTC
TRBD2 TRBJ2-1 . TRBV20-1 CSAKSPGTSVYNEQFF TGCAGTGCTAAATCTCCCGGGACTAGCGTATACAATGAGCAGTTCTTC
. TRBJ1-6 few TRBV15 CATSRGVDSPLHF TGTGCCACCAGCAGAGGTGTGGATTCACCCCTCCACTTT
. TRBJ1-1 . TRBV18 CASSTGGPNTEAFF TGTGCCAGCTCGACGGGGGGGCCGAACACTGAAGCTTTCTTT
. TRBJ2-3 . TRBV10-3 CATSPTDTQYF TGTGCCACCTCACCGACAGATACGCAGTATTTT
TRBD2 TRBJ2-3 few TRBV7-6 CASSDSGGTDTQYF TGTGCCAGCAGCGATAGCGGGGGCACAGATACGCAGTATTTT
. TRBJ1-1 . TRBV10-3 CAITVQGSTEAFF TGTGCCATCACGGTTCAGGGCTCCACTGAAGCTTTCTTT
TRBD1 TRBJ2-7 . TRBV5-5 CASSLWTGDSYEQYF TGCGCCAGCAGCCTCTGGACAGGGGATAGCTACGAGCAGTACTTC
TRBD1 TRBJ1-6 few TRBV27 CASSPTDRGWSPLHF TGTGCCAGCAGTCCGACAGACAGGGGTTGGTCACCCCTCCACTTT
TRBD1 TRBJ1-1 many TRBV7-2 CASSVGTGYYTEAFF TGTGCCAGCAGCGTAGGGACAGGGTACTACACTGAAGCTTTCTTT
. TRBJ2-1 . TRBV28 CASSWRAGKYNEQFF TGTGCCAGCAGCTGGAGGGCAGGGAAGTACAATGAGCAGTTCTTC
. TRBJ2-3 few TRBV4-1 CASSLVYGTQYF TGCGCCAGCAGCCTCGTTTATGGTACGCAGTATTTT
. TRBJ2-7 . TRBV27 CAGSLSLEGGSEQYF TGTGCCGGCAGTCTCTCCTTAGAGGGTGGGAGCGAGCAGTACTTC
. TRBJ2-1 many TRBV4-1 CASSQGAVNEQFF TGCGCCAGCAGCCAAGGGGCAGTTAATGAGCAGTTCTTC
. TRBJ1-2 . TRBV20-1 CSAVDRQNYGYTF TGCAGTGCTGTCGACAGGCAAAACTATGGCTACACCTTC
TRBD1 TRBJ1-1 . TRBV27 CASTQGVEAFF TGTGCCAGCACTCAGGGGGTCGAGGCTTTCTTT
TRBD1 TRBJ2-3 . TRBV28 CASSEPGQGTTDTQYF TGTGCCAGCAGCGAACCGGGACAGGGGACGACAGATACGCAGTATTTT